This entry concerns a single T cell receptor beta chain. TCRdb reprocessed the RT-PCR reads via MiXCR and lists one record per CDR3 protein. The sample holds about 540,000 distinct CDR3 sequences, 20% to 25% seen once. This sample is drawn from a study of response to subunit inactivated influenza vaccine. Germline V gene data show CDR1 as MNHEY and CDR2 as SVGEGT. Unmatched junction bases numbered 15, after V lost 7 bases and J lost 5 bases. This CDR3 comprises 16 residues. Another study also made use of these data, one on T cells expressing NK-cell markers. As that report states: 5'RACE template switching built TCR beta cDNA with unique molecular identifiers.

This TCR derives from a man aged 50-60 years who received an inactivated influenza vaccine. The rearrangement joins TRBV6-2 or TRBV6-3 to TRBJ2-7, with 9 positions matching TRBD2. The specimen comprised CD4+ T cells sorted from PBMCs, sampled less than 13 days after vaccination. The CDR3 protein is CASINPGASGMNEQYF. DNA of the CDR3: TGTGCCAGCATCAATCCCGGGGCTAGCGGGATGAACGAGCAGTACTTC.